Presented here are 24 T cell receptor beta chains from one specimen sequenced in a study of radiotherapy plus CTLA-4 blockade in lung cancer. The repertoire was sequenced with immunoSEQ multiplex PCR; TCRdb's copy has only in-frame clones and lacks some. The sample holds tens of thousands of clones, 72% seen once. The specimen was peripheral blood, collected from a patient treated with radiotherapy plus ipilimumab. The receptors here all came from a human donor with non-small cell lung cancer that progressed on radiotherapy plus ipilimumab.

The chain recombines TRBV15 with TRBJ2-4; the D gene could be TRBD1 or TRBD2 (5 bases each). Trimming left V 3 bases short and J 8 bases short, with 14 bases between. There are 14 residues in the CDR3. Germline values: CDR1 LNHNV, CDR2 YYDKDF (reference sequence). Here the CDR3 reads CATSSGAGLDIQYF. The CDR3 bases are TGTGCCACCAGCAGCGGGGCAGGGCTTGACATTCAGTACTTC.

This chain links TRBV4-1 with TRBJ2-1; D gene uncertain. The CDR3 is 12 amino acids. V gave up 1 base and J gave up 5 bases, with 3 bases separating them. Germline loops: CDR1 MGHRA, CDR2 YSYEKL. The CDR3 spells CASSQGDNEQFF. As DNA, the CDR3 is TGCGCCAGCAGCCAAGGTGACAATGAGCAGTTCTTC.

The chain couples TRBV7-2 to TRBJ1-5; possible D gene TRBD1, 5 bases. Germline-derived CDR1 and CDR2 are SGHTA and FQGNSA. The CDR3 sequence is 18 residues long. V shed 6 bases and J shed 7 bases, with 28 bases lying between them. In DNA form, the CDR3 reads TGTGCCAGCAGTCCCCGGCTTAAAACGGGGGGGGATGGGCAGCCCCAGCATTTT. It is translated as CASSPRLKTGGDGQPQHF.

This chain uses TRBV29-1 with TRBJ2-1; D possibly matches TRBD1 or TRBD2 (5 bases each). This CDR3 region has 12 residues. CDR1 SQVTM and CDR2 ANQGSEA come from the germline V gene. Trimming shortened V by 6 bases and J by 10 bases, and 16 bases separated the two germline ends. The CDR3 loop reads CSVAGTPEEQFF. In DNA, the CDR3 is TGCAGCGTCGCTGGGACCCCGGAAGAGCAGTTCTTC.

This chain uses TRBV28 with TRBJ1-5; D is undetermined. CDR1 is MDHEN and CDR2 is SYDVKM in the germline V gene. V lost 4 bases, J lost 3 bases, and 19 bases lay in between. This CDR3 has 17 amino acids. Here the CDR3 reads CASSSSPPGEVNQPQHF. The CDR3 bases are TGTGCCAGCAGTTCCTCCCCCCCCGGAGAAGTCAATCAGCCCCAGCATTTT.

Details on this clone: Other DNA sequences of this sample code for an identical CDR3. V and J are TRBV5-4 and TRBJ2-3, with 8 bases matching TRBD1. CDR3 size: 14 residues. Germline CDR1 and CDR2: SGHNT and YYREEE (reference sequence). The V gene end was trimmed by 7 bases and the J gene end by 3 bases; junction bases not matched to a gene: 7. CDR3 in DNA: TGTGCCAGCGGGTCCCGACAGGGGACAGATACGCAGTATTTT. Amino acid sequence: CASGSRQGTDTQYF. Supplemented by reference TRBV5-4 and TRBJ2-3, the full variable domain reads ETGVTQSPTHLIKTRGQQVTLRCSSQSGHNTVSWYQQALGQGPQFIFQYYREEENGRGNFPPRFSGLQFPNYSSELNVNALELDDSALYLCASGSRQGTDTQYFGPGTRLTVL.

CDR3 protein: CASSPKLAGGPTDTQYF. In nucleotides, the CDR3 is TGCGCCAGCAGCCCTAAACTAGCGGGGGGGCCAACAGATACGCAGTATTTT. The chain couples TRBV4-3 to TRBJ2-3; 13 positions match TRBD2. Germline CDR1 and CDR2: LGHNA and YSLEER. With 4 bases clipped from V and 3 bases from J, the junction kept 7 bases outside the gene matches. This CDR3 has 17 residues.

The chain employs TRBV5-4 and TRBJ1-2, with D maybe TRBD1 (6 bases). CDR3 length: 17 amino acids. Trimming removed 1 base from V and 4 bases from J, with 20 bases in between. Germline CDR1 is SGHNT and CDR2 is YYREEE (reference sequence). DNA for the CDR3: TGTGCCAGCAGCTTGAAACGTCCGGGGGGCCACTCCTATGGCTACACCTTC. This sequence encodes CASSLKRPGGHSYGYTF.

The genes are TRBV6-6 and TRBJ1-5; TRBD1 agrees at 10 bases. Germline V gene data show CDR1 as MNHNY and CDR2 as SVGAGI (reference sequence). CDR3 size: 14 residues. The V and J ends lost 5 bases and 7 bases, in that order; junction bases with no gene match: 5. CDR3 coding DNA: TGTGCCAGCAGTCGACAGGGGGCATGGCAGCCCCAGCATTTT. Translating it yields CASSRQGAWQPQHF.

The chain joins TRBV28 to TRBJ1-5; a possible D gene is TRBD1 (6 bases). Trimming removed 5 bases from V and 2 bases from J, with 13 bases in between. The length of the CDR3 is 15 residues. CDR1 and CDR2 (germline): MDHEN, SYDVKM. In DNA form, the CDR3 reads TGTGCCAGCAGTCTACAGGGAATTGGCAATCAGCCCCAGCATTTT. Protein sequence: CASSLQGIGNQPQHF.

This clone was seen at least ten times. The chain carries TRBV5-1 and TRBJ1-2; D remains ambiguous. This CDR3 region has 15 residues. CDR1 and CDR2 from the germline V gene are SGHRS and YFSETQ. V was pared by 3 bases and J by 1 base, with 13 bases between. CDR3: CASSSVTSFNYGYTF. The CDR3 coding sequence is TGCGCCAGCAGCTCAGTTACCAGTTTTAACTATGGCTACACCTTC.

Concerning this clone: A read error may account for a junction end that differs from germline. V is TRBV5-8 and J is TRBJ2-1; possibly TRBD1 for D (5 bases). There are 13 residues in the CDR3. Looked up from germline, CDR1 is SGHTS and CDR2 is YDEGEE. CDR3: CASSFDSYDEQFF. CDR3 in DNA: TGTGCCAGCAGCTTCGACAGCTACGATGAGCAGTTCTTC.

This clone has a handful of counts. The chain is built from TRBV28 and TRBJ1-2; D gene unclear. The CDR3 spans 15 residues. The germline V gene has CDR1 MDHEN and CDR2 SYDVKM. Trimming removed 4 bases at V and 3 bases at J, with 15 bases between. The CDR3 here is CASSSTIRRHYGYTF. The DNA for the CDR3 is TGTGCCAGCAGTTCGACAATCAGGAGACACTATGGCTACACCTTC.

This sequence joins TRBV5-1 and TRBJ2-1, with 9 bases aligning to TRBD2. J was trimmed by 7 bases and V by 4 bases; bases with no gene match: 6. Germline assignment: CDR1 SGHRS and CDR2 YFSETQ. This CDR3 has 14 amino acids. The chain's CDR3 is CASSTLAGANEQFF. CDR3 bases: TGCGCCAGCAGCACCTTAGCGGGAGCGAATGAGCAGTTCTTC.

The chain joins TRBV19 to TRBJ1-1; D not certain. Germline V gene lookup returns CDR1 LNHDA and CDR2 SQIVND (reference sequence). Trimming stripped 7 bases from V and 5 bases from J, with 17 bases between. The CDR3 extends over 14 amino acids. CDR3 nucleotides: TGTGCCAGTAAGGACTCCCGGGCTAAGACTGAAGCTTTCTTT. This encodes CASKDSRAKTEAFF.

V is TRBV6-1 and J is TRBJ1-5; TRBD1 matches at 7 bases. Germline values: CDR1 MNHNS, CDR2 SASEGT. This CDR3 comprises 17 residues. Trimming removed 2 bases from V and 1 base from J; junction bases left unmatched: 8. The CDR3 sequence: CASSEKTGVGSNQPQHF. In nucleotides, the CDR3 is TGTGCCAGCAGTGAAAAAACAGGGGTAGGGAGCAATCAGCCCCAGCATTTT.

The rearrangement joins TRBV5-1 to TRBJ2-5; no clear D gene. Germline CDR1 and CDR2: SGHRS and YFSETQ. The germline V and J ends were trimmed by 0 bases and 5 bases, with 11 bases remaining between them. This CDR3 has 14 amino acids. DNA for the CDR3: TGCGCCAGCAGCTTGGTGGTGGGAATGGAGACCCAGTACTTC. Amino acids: CASSLVVGMETQYF.

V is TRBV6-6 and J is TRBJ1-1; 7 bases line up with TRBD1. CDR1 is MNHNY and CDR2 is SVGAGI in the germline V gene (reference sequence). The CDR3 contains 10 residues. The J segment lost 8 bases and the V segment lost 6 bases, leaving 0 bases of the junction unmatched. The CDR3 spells CASRDREAFF. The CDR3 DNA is TGTGCCAGCAGGGACAGGGAAGCTTTCTTT.

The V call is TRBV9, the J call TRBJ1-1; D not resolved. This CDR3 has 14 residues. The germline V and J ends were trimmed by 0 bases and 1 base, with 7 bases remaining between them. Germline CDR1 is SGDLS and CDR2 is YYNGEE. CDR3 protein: CASSVGWGNTEAFF. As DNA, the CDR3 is TGTGCCAGCAGCGTAGGATGGGGGAACACTGAAGCTTTCTTT.

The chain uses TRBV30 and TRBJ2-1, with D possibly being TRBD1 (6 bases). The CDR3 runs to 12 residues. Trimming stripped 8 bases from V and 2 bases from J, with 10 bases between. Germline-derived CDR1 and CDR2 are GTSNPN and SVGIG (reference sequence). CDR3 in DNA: TGTGCCGTAGGGGGTACCTACAATGAGCAGTTCTTC. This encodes CAVGGTYNEQFF.

The CDR3 is CASSFGQGAGEKLFF. In nucleotides, the CDR3 is TGTGCCAGCAGCTTCGGACAGGGGGCCGGTGAAAAACTGTTTTTT. The V gene is TRBV5-8, the J gene TRBJ1-4; the match to TRBD1 covers 11 bases. Germline-derived CDR1 and CDR2 are SGHTS and YDEGEE. The junction had 4 bases not matched to a gene; V was cut back by 2 bases and J by 7 bases. This CDR3 has 15 amino acids.

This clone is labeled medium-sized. The chain's CDR3 is CASSFEWRTEAFF. CDR3 DNA: TGTGCCAGCAGCTTCGAGTGGCGAACTGAAGCTTTCTTT. The J gene is TRBJ1-1, the V gene TRBV13; D is uncertain. This CDR3 has 13 residues. The V end was cut by 3 bases, the J end by 5 bases, with 10 bases between. Germline-derived CDR1 and CDR2 are PRHDT and FYEKMQ (reference sequence). Drawing the rest from reference TRBV13 and TRBJ1-1, the complete variable domain is AAGVIQSPRHLIKEKRETATLKCYPIPRHDTVYWYQQGPGQDPQFLISFYEKMQSDKGSIPDRFSAQQFSDYHSELNMSSLELGDSALYFCASSFEWRTEAFFGQGTRLTVV.

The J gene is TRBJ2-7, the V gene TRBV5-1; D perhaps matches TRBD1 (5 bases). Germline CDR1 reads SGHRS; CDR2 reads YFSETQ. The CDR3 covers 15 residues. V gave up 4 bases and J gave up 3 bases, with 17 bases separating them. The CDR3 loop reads CASSADRGSGYEQYF. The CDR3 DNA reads TGCGCCAGCAGCGCCGACAGAGGTTCCGGCTACGAGCAGTACTTC.

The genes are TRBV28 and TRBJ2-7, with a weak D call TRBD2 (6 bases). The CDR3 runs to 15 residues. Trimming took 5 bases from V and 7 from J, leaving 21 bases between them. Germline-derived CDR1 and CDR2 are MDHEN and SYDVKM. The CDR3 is CASSDRDGWAGEQYF. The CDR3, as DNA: TGTGCCAGCAGTGACCGGGACGGATGGGCGGGAGAGCAGTACTTC.